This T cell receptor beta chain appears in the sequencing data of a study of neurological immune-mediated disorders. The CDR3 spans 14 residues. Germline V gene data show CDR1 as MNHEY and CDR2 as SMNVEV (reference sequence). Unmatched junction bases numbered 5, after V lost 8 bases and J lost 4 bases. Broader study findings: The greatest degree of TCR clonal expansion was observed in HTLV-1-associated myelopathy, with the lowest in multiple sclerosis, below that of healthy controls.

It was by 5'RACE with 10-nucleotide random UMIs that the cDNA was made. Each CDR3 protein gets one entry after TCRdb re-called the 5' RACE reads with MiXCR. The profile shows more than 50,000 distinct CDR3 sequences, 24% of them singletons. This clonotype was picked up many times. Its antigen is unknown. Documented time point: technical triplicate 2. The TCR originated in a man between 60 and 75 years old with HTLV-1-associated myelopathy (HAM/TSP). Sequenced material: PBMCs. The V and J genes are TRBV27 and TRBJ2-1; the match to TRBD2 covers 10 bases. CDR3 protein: CASGAGGSYNEQFF. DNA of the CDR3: TGTGCCAGCGGAGCGGGAGGGTCTTACAATGAGCAGTTCTTC.